These T cell receptor beta chains were read from a single sample in a study of naive and memory T cell subsets. TCRdb reprocessed the UMI-ligation and nested PCR reads via MiXCR and lists one record per CDR3 protein. This sample has 140,000 to 150,000 distinct CDR3 sequences; over 15% occur once, and the top ten carry 0.14% to 0.15%. Specimen: naive CD4+ T cells from blood. All receptors derive from a human donor in good health. The CDR3 runs from the conserved cysteine through the conserved F or W. A D gene is named only where the DNA matches it firmly. Size values are once, few and many counts, or a class for expanded clones, and some rows have none.

clone_size: .
d_call: .
v_call: TRBV12-3/TRBV12-4
j_call: TRBJ2-2
cdr3_aa: CASSPNWNTGELFF
cdr3_nt: TGTGCCAGCAGTCCGAACTGGAACACCGGGGAGCTGTTTTTT

clone_size: few
d_call: .
v_call: TRBV29-1
j_call: TRBJ1-1
cdr3_aa: CSVQAKGWNTEAFF
cdr3_nt: TGCAGCGTTCAGGCGAAGGGATGGAACACTGAAGCTTTCTTT

clone_size: .
d_call: .
v_call: TRBV6-5
j_call: TRBJ1-5
cdr3_aa: CASSYVGGNQPQHF
cdr3_nt: TGTGCCAGCAGTTACGTGGGGGGCAATCAGCCCCAGCATTTT

clone_size: .
d_call: TRBD2
v_call: TRBV7-9
j_call: TRBJ2-1
cdr3_aa: CASSPGLAGTNGEQFF
cdr3_nt: TGTGCCAGCAGCCCAGGACTAGCGGGAACGAATGGTGAGCAGTTCTTC

clone_size: few
d_call: .
v_call: TRBV6-2/TRBV6-3
j_call: TRBJ2-6
cdr3_aa: CASIPRRSPSGANVLTF
cdr3_nt: TGTGCCAGCATTCCCCGACGGAGTCCCTCTGGGGCCAACGTCCTGACTTTC

clone_size: .
d_call: .
v_call: TRBV7-7
j_call: TRBJ2-5
cdr3_aa: CASSPGSETQYF
cdr3_nt: TGTGCCAGCAGCCCCGGAAGCGAGACCCAGTACTTC

clone_size: .
d_call: TRBD2
v_call: TRBV28
j_call: TRBJ2-7
cdr3_aa: CASSLETSGIYEQYF
cdr3_nt: TGTGCCAGCAGCCTAGAGACTAGCGGAATCTACGAGCAGTACTTC

clone_size: .
d_call: TRBD2
v_call: TRBV5-1
j_call: TRBJ2-1
cdr3_aa: CASSFGLAGVHEQFF
cdr3_nt: TGCGCCAGCAGCTTTGGACTAGCGGGAGTTCATGAGCAGTTCTTC

clone_size: .
d_call: .
v_call: TRBV20-1
j_call: TRBJ2-5
cdr3_aa: CSGYPGRGAVETQYF
cdr3_nt: TGCAGTGGATACCCGGGGCGGGGTGCCGTGGAGACCCAGTACTTC

clone_size: .
d_call: TRBD2
v_call: TRBV20-1
j_call: TRBJ2-7
cdr3_aa: CSARSPTSAYEQYF
cdr3_nt: TGCAGTGCTAGATCCCCGACTAGCGCCTACGAGCAGTACTTC

clone_size: .
d_call: .
v_call: TRBV5-5
j_call: TRBJ2-5
cdr3_aa: CASGRQVRETQYF
cdr3_nt: TGTGCCAGCGGACGACAGGTTCGGGAGACCCAGTACTTC

clone_size: .
d_call: TRBD1
v_call: TRBV6-1
j_call: TRBJ2-3
cdr3_aa: CASSGRGPRDTQYF
cdr3_nt: TGTGCCAGCAGTGGCAGGGGGCCAAGAGATACGCAGTATTTT

clone_size: few
d_call: .
v_call: TRBV20-1
j_call: TRBJ1-2
cdr3_aa: CSAMRVNYGYTF
cdr3_nt: TGCAGTGCTATGAGGGTAAACTATGGCTACACCTTC

clone_size: few
d_call: TRBD1
v_call: TRBV13
j_call: TRBJ2-3
cdr3_aa: CASSLTGTGTDTQYF
cdr3_nt: TGTGCCAGCAGCTTAACCGGGACAGGCACAGATACGCAGTATTTT

clone_size: few
d_call: TRBD2
v_call: TRBV18
j_call: TRBJ2-7
cdr3_aa: CASSLKLAGGEYEQYF
cdr3_nt: TGTGCCAGCTCACTGAAGCTAGCGGGAGGGGAGTACGAGCAGTACTTC

clone_size: .
d_call: .
v_call: TRBV7-2
j_call: TRBJ2-5
cdr3_aa: CASSLGAVRETQYF
cdr3_nt: TGTGCCAGCAGCTTAGGGGCAGTACGAGAGACCCAGTACTTC

clone_size: few
d_call: TRBD2
v_call: TRBV3-1
j_call: TRBJ2-1
cdr3_aa: CASSLGTSSYNEQFF
cdr3_nt: TGTGCCAGCAGCCTCGGGACTAGCTCCTACAATGAGCAGTTCTTC

clone_size: few
d_call: .
v_call: TRBV4-2
j_call: TRBJ1-1
cdr3_aa: CASSPQGTEAFF
cdr3_nt: TGTGCCAGCAGCCCCCAGGGCACTGAAGCTTTCTTT

clone_size: .
d_call: .
v_call: TRBV7-2
j_call: TRBJ2-2
cdr3_aa: CASSSRDENTGELFF
cdr3_nt: TGTGCCAGCAGCTCACGGGACGAGAACACCGGGGAGCTGTTTTTT

clone_size: few
d_call: .
v_call: TRBV4-1
j_call: TRBJ2-1
cdr3_aa: CASSPPGLRGYNEQFF
cdr3_nt: TGCGCCAGCAGCCCCCCTGGGTTGCGCGGTTACAATGAGCAGTTCTTC

clone_size: few
d_call: .
v_call: TRBV2
j_call: TRBJ1-5
cdr3_aa: CASSEGQGFHQPQHF
cdr3_nt: TGTGCCAGCAGTGAAGGTCAGGGGTTCCATCAGCCCCAGCATTTT

clone_size: .
d_call: .
v_call: TRBV30
j_call: TRBJ1-1
cdr3_aa: CALAQAFSLFF
cdr3_nt: TGTGCCTTGGCCCAGGCTTTTAGCCTTTTCTTT